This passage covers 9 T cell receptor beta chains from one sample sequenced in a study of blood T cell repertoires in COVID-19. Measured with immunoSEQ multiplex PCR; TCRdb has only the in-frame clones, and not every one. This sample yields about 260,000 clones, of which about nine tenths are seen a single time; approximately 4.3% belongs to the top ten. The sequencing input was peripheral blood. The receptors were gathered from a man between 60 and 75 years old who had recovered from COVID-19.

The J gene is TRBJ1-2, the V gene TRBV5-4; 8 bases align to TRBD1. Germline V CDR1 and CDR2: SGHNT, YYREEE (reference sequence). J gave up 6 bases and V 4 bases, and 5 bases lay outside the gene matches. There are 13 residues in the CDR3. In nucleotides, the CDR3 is TGTGCCAGCAGCCGGGACAGGCAGAATGGCTACACCTTC. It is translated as CASSRDRQNGYTF.

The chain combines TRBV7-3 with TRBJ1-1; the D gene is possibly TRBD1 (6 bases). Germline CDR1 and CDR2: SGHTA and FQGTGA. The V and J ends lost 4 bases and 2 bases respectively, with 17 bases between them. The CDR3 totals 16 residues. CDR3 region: CASSSQPRGGNTEAFF. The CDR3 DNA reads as TGTGCCAGCAGCTCACAGCCTCGGGGGGGCAACACTGAAGCTTTCTTT.

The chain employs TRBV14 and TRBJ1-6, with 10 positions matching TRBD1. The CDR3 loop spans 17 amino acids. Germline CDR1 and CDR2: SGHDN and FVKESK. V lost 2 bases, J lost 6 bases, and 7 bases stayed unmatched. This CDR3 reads CASSQIGWDRGNSPLHF. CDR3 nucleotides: TGTGCCAGCAGCCAAATCGGGTGGGACAGGGGTAATTCACCCCTCCACTTT. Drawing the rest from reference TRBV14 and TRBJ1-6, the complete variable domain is EAGVTQFPSHSVIEKGQTVTLRCDPISGHDNLYWYRRVMGKEIKFLLHFVKESKQDESGMPNNRFLAERTGGTYSTLKVQPAELEDSGVYFCASSQIGWDRGNSPLHFGNGTRLTVT.

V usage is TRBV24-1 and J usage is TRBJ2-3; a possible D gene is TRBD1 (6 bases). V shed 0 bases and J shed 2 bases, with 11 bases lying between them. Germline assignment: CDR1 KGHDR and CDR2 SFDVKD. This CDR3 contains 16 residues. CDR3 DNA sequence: TGTGCCACCAGTGATTTGGGGGGCGCCAACACAGATACGCAGTATTTT. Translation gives CATSDLGGANTDTQYF.

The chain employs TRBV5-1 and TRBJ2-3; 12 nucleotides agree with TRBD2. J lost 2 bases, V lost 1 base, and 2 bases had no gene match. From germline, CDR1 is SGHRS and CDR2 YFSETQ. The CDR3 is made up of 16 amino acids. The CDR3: CASSLTSGGFTDTQYF. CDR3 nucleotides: TGCGCCAGCAGCTTGACTAGCGGGGGGTTCACAGATACGCAGTATTTT.

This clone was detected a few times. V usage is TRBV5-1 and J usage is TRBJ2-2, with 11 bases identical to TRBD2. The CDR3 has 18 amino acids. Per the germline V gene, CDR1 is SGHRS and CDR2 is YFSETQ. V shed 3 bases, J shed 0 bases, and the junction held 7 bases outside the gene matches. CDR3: CASSSPGTSGPNTGELFF. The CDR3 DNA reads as TGCGCCAGCAGCTCTCCCGGGACTAGCGGACCGAACACCGGGGAGCTGTTTTTT.

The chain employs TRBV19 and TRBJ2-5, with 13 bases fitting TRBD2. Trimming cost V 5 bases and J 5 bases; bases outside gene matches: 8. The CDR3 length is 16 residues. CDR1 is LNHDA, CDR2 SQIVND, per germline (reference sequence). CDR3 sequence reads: CASSSTSGGAGETQYF. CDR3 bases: TGTGCCAGTAGTTCAACTAGCGGGGGGGCCGGGGAGACCCAGTACTTC.

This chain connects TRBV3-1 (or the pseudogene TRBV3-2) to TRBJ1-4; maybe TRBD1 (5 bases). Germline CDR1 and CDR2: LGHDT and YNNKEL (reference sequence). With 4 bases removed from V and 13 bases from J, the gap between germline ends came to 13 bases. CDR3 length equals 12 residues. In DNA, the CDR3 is TGTGCCAGCAGCCCTCGGGGGGTTTTACTGTTTTTT. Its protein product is CASSPRGVLLFF.

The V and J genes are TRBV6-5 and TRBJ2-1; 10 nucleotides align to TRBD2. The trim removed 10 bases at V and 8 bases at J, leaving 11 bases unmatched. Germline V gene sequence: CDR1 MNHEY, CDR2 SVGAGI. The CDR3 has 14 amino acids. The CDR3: CATGSGGALDEQFF. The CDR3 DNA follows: TGTGCCACTGGAAGCGGGGGGGCCCTCGATGAGCAGTTCTTC.